These 4 T cell receptor beta chains share one sample of origin, sequenced in a study of cytomegalovirus exposure and HLA in healthy donors. The PCR was carried out with 60 Vbeta primers and 13 Jbeta primers. Some clones are missing from TCRdb's copy, which holds only in-frame ones; the method was immunoSEQ multiplex PCR. The sample carries about 98,000 clones, around 80% recorded once. Specimen: PBMCs. The receptor set was obtained from a man in his forties in good health and CMV-seronegative.

The rearrangement uses TRBV6-1 and TRBJ1-5; 10 bases agree with TRBD1. CDR3 length: 19 amino acids. Losses at the gene ends were 2 bases for V and 2 bases for J; bases not matched to a gene: 12. The germline CDR1 and CDR2 sequences are MNHNS and SASEGT. The DNA of the CDR3 is TGTGCCAGCAGTGAAAAGTTTGGGACAGGGGCGGTGGGCAATCAGCCCCAGCATTTT. Translation gives CASSEKFGTGAVGNQPQHF.

This clone was observed a handful of times. The V and J genes are TRBV29-1 and TRBJ2-7, with D possibly TRBD1 on 5 matching bases. Trimming cost V 6 bases and J 2 bases, with 11 bases left between them. The CDR3 runs to 12 residues. Looked up from germline, CDR1 is SQVTM and CDR2 is ANQGSEA. The CDR3 DNA is TGCAGCGTAAAGACAGCGACCTACGAGCAGTACTTC. Amino acids: CSVKTATYEQYF.

This clone has only one observation. The V and J genes are TRBV30 and TRBJ1-1, with D uncertain. V lost 7 bases to trimming and J lost 3 bases, with 15 bases between them. Germline CDR1 is GTSNPN and CDR2 is SVGIG (reference sequence). The length of the CDR3 is 13 residues. DNA of the CDR3: TGTGCCTCCCTATCGGGGAGAGACACTGAAGCTTTCTTT. Translating it yields CASLSGRDTEAFF.

This sequence joins TRBV14 and TRBJ1-1; D remains unclear. The V gene lost 5 bases and the J gene lost 7 bases, with 14 bases spanning the gap. Germline CDR1 is SGHDN and CDR2 is FVKESK. The CDR3 extends over 13 amino acids. CDR3 nucleotide sequence: TGTGCCAGCAGCAATGGAGTAGGCGGTGAAGCTTTCTTT. Encoded protein: CASSNGVGGEAFF.